This T cell receptor beta chain is drawn from a study of regulatory T cells in long-lasting Graves disease. Study-wide results and limits: Repertoires from persistent disease leaned toward TRBV28, TRBJ1-2 and TRBJ2-5.

The germline V and J ends were trimmed by 3 bases and 7 bases, with 10 bases remaining between them. This CDR3 contains 14 residues. Germline V gene lookup returns CDR1 MNHEY and CDR2 SMNVEV (reference sequence). Construction of TCR beta libraries relied on iRepertoire HTBI primers and on Arm-PCR targeting CDR3 regions. Each CDR3 protein is one row after TCRdb ran MiXCR on the multiplex PCR reads. The table shows 310,000 or so distinct CDR3 sequences, with about 18% occurring only once. Concerning this clonotype: Its antigen is not known.

Time point indicated: persistent/refractory GD, antithyroid drugs over 5 years with positive TRAb. The TCR library was prepared using RNA isolated from PBMCs. Doctors identified Graves' disease using the American Thyroid Association guidelines. The chain joins TRBV27 to TRBJ1-6; TRBD1 is a possible D gene (6 bases). Material: peripheral blood mononuclear cells (PBMCs), obtained when the disease was refractory, from a patient treated with antithyroid drugs. The sequence was collected from a female donor with Graves disease. The CDR3 DNA reads TGTGCCAGCAGTTTCGGGGGGCCGAATTCACCCCTCCACTTT. This encodes CASSFGGPNSPLHF.